The entry that follows covers one T cell receptor beta chain sequence. The repertoire was sequenced with immunoSEQ multiplex PCR; TCRdb's copy has only in-frame clones and lacks some. The data show approximately 35,000 clones, roughly nine tenths seen once. This record belongs to a study of blood T cell repertoires in COVID-19. Study in general: PBMCs, B-cell-depleted T cells, or T cells provided the cDNA or gDNA that made up the material.

Looked up from germline, CDR1 is DFQATT and CDR2 is SNEGSKA (reference sequence). This CDR3 has 18 residues. Trimming left V 3 bases short and J 8 bases short, with 30 bases between. The sequencing input was peripheral blood. This TCR derives from a human donor with active COVID-19. The donor label of this sample is uncertain. The rearrangement joins TRBV20-1 to TRBJ2-3, with D possibly matching TRBD2 (7 bases). The CDR3 loop is CSASPLIHAGAATGTQYF. The CDR3 DNA is TGCAGTGCTAGTCCCTTGATACATGCGGGGGCTGCAACGGGTACGCAGTATTTT.